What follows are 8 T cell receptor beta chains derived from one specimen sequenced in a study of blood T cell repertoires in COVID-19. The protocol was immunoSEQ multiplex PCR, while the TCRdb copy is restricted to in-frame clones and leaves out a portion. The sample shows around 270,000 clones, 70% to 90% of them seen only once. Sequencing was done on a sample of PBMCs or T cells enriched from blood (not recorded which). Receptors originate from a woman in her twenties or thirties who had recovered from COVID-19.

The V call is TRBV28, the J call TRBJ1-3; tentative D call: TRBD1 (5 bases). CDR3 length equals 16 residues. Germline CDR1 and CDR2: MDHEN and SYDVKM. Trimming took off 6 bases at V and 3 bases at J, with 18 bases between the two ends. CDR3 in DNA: TGTGCCAGCAGATCCGGGACTCCGGGCATTGGAAACACCATATATTTT. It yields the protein CASRSGTPGIGNTIYF.

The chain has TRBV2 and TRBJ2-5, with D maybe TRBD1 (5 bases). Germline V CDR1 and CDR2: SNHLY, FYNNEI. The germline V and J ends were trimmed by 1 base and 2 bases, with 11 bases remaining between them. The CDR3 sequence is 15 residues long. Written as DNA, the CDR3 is TGTGCCAGCAGTGAAGAGGGGATGGGGCAAGAGACCCAGTACTTC. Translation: CASSEEGMGQETQYF.

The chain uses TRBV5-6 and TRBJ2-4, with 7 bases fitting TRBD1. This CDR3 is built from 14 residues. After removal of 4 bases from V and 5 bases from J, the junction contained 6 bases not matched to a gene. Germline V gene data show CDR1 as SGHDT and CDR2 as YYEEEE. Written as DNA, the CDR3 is TGTGCCAGCAGCCCCGGGACAGTTGAAAACATTCAGTACTTC. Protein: CASSPGTVENIQYF.

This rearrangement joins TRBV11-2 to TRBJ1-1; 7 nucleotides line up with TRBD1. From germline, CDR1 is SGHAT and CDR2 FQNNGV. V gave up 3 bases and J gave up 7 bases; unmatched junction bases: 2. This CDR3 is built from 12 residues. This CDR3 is CASSFNRGEAFF. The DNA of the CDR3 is TGTGCCAGCAGCTTTAACAGGGGTGAAGCTTTCTTT.

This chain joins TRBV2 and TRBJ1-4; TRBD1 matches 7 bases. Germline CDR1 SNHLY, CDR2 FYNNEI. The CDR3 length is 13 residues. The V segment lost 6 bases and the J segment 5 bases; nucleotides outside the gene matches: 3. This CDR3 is CASRGTVNEKLFF. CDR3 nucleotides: TGTGCCAGCAGAGGGACAGTAAATGAAAAACTGTTTTTT. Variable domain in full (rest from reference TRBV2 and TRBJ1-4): EPEVTQTPSHQVTQMGQEVILRCVPISNHLYFYWYRQILGQKVEFLVSFYNNEISEKSEIFDDQFSVERPDGSNFTLKIRSTKLEDSAMYFCASRGTVNEKLFFGSGTQLSVL.

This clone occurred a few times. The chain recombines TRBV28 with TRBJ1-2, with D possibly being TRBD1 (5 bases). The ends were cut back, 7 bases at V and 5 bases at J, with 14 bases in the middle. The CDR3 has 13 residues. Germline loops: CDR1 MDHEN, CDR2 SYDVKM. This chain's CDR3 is CASNDSKGYGYTF. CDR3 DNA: TGTGCCAGCAACGACAGCAAGGGGTATGGCTACACCTTC.

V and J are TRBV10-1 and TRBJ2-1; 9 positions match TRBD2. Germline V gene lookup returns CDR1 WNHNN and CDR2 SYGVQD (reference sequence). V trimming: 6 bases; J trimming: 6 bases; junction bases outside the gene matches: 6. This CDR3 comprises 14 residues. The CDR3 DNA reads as TGCGCCAGCAGCGGGACTAGCCCTGGCAATGAGCAGTTCTTC. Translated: CASSGTSPGNEQFF.

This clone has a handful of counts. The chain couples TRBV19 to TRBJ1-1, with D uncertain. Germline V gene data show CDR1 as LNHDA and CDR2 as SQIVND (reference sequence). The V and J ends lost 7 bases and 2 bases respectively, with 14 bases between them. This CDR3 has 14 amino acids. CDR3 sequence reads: CASIDRGGNTEAFF. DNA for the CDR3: TGTGCCAGTATTGACCGGGGAGGAAACACTGAAGCTTTCTTT.